The table lists the clone carrying this T cell receptor beta chain with a count of one. The sample belongs to a study of cytomegalovirus exposure and HLA in healthy donors. The V and J ends lost 1 base and 4 bases respectively, with 28 bases between them. CDR3 size: 20 residues. Amplification used 60 Vbeta primers and 13 Jbeta primers. Libraries were prepared by immunoSEQ multiplex PCR; TCRdb keeps only in-frame clonotypes and omits some of them. Of about 21,000 clones listed, roughly 80% are singletons. The chain uses TRBV5-3 and TRBJ2-3; possibly TRBD2 for D (6 bases). TRBV5-3 is designated an ORF whose function remains uncertain. This clonotype was sampled from a man in his sixties in good health and CMV-seronegative. The specimen was PBMCs. The CDR3 DNA reads TGTGCCAGAAGCTTGCAAAACGTAGGTACCGGGAGTCCTTTGGCAGATACGCAGTATTTT. This gives the protein CARSLQNVGTGSPLADTQYF.